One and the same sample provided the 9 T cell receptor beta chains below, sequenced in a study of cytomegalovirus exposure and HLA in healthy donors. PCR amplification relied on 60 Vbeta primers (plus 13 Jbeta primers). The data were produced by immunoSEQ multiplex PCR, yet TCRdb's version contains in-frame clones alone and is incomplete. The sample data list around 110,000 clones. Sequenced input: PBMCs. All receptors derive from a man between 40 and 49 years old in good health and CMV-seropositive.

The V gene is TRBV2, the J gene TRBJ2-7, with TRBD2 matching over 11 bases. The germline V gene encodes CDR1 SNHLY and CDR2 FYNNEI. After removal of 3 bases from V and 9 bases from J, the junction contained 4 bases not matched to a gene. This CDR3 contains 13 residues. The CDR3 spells CASSDASGRLQYF. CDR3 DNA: TGTGCCAGCAGTGACGCTAGCGGGAGGTTGCAGTACTTC. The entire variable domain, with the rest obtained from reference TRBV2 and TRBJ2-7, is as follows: EPEVTQTPSHQVTQMGQEVILRCVPISNHLYFYWYRQILGQKVEFLVSFYNNEISEKSEIFDDQFSVERPDGSNFTLKIRSTKLEDSAMYFCASSDASGRLQYFGPGTRLTVT.

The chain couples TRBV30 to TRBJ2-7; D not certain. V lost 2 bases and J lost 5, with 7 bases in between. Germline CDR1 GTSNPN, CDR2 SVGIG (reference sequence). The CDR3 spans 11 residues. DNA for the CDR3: TGTGCCTGGAGTTTAGCCAACGAGCAGTACTTC. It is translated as CAWSLANEQYF.

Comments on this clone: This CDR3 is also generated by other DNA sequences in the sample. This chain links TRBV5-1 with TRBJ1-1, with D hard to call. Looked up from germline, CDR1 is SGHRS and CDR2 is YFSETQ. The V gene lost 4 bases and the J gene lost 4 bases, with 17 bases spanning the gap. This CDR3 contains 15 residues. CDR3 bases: TGCGCCAGCAGCGCACAGCAATTAGGAGGCACTGAAGCTTTCTTT. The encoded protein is CASSAQQLGGTEAFF.

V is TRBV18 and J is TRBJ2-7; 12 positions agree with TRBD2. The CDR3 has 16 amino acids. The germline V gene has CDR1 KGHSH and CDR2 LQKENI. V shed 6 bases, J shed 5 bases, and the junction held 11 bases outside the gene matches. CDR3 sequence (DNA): TGTGCCAGCTCCACGGGTCTAGCGGGAGGGCCGGACGAGCAGTACTTC. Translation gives CASSTGLAGGPDEQYF.

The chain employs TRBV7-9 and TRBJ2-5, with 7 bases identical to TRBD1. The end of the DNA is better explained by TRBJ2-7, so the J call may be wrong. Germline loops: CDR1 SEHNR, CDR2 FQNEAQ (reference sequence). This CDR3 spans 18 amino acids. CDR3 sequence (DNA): TGTGCCAGCAGCTCCACACCCCCCGGGACAGCGAGCTCCTACGAGCAGTACTTC. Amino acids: CASSSTPPGTASSYEQYF.

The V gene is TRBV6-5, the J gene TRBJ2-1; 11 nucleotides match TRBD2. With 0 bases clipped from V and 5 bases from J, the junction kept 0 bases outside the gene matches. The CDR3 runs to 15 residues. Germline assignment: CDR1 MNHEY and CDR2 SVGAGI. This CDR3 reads CASSYSGLADNEQFF. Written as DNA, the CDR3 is TGTGCCAGCAGTTACTCGGGACTAGCGGACAATGAGCAGTTCTTC.

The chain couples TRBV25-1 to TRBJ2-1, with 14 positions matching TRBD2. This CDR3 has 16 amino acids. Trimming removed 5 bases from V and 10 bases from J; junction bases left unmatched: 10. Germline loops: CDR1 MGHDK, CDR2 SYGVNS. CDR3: CASSTGLAGVEREQFF. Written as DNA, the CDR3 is TGTGCCAGCAGTACGGGACTAGCGGGAGTTGAACGAGAGCAGTTCTTC.

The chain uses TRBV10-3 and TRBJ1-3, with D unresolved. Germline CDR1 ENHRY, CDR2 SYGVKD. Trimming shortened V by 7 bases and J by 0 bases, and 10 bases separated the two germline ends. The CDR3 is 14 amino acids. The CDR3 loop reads CAIKRQPSGNTIYF. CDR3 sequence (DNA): TGTGCCATCAAAAGACAACCCTCTGGAAACACCATATATTTT.

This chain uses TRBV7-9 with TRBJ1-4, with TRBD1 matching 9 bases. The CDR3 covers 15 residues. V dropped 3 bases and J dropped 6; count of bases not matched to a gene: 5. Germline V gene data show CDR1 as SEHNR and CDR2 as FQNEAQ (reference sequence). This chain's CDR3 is CASSFGDRVDEKLFF. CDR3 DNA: TGTGCCAGCAGCTTCGGGGACAGGGTCGATGAAAAACTGTTTTTT.